This T cell receptor (beta chain) was documented in a study of blood T cell repertoires in COVID-19. The V and J ends lost 2 bases and 4 bases respectively, with 3 bases between them. CDR3 length: 12 amino acids. Here immunoSEQ multiplex PCR was the method, and the copy in TCRdb shows in-frame clones only, minus some. The table includes about 420,000 clones, roughly 89% detected once. This clonotype originated in a man aged 18 to 29 with COVID-19, enrolled during active disease. V gene TRBV12-3 or TRBV12-4 combines with J gene TRBJ1-5; D remains ambiguous. Sequenced sample: peripheral blood. DNA of the CDR3: TGTGCCAGCAGTTTACGTAATCAGCCCCAGCATTTT. Translated: CASSLRNQPQHF.